The clone carrying this T cell receptor (beta chain) was seen repeatedly, ten times or more. Germline V CDR1 and CDR2: SGHRS, YFSETQ. V was clipped by 0 bases and J by 4 bases, with 14 bases between them. The length of the CDR3 is 15 residues. These data are taken from a study of molecular identifiers for immune sequencing clone quantification. The authors gated naive CD8 T cells as CD8+CD4-CCR7+CD45RA+ for sorting. Methods described previously were used for bulk TCR libraries, and listed TCR primers were applied. TCRdb re-derived calls from the PCR reads in MiXCR, one entry per CDR3 protein. This sample has approximately 670,000 distinct CDR3 sequences, with 15% to 20% found just once.

The chain employs TRBV5-1 and TRBJ2-7; no reliable D call. The sequencing sample was made of naive CD8+ T cells from blood, with Jurkat cell RNA spiked in. Subset in this sample: FACS-sorted CD8+CD4-CCR7+CD45RA+ naive T cells. This clonotype originated in a human donor in good health. Some libraries in this study had Jurkat cell RNA spiked in. CDR3 residues: CASSLGGLNNYEQYF. The CDR3 region has the DNA TGCGCCAGCAGCTTGGGGGGTCTAAACAATTACGAGCAGTACTTC.